Listed here are 31 T cell receptor beta chains from one sample, sequenced in a study of shared clonotypes between healthy human individuals. Clones were read by immunoSEQ multiplex PCR, and TCRdb kept only the in-frame ones, dropping some. The sample holds about 1.5 million clones; roughly 97% are singletons and the top ten take approximately 1.1%. Sequencing was performed on naive CD4+ T cells sorted from blood. Subset: CD45RA+ positively selected. These receptor sequences come from a man aged 25-45 years in good health.

J is TRBJ2-7 and V is TRBV6-5; possible D gene TRBD2, 6 bases. The germline CDR1 and CDR2 sequences are MNHEY and SVGAGI. CDR3 length: 11 amino acids. Trimming took 6 bases from V and 3 from J, leaving 6 bases between them. CDR3 bases: TGTGCCAGCAGGACTAGCTACGAGCAGTACTTC. It translates to CASRTSYEQYF.

This chain uses TRBV18 with TRBJ2-5, with D unresolved. Looked up from germline, CDR1 is KGHSH and CDR2 is LQKENI. Trimming took 6 bases from V and 3 from J, leaving 8 bases between them. The CDR3 is 12 amino acids. The CDR3 is CASSATEETQYF. CDR3 nucleotides: TGTGCCAGCTCCGCGACGGAAGAGACCCAGTACTTC.

The chain employs TRBV5-1 and TRBJ2-1; D is tentatively TRBD1 or TRBD2 (5 bases each). The CDR3 has 14 amino acids. Trimming pared 7 bases from V and 2 bases from J, leaving 13 bases between. The germline V gene has CDR1 SGHRS and CDR2 YFSETQ. The CDR3 DNA reads TGCGCCAGCTATAACCGGGACCCCTACAATGAGCAGTTCTTC. It codes for CASYNRDPYNEQFF.

As DNA, the CDR3 is TGTGCCAGCAGCCCGAGGGGAGGGGAGACCCAGTACTTC. This translates into CASSPRGGETQYF. The V gene is TRBV7-2, the J gene TRBJ2-5, with TRBD2 identical over 7 bases. The V segment lost 5 bases and the J segment 5 bases; nucleotides outside the gene matches: 5. The CDR3 has 13 residues. Looked up from germline, CDR1 is SGHTA and CDR2 is FQGNSA.

The chain carries TRBV14 and TRBJ2-3; D uncertain. Per germline, CDR1 SGHDN and CDR2 FVKESK. The CDR3 contains 16 residues. V was clipped by 5 bases and J by 0 bases, with 15 bases between them. CDR3 region: CASSSLASHSTDTQYF. The CDR3 DNA reads TGTGCCAGCAGCTCTCTGGCCAGTCATAGCACAGATACGCAGTATTTT.

This clone appeared a single time. The chain has TRBV7-9 and TRBJ1-2, with no clear D. Germline V lookup: CDR1 SEHNR, CDR2 FQNEAQ (reference sequence). The CDR3 runs to 16 residues. The V end was cut by 3 bases, the J end by 5 bases, with 19 bases between. Here the CDR3 reads CASSFGFSLMGYGYTF. The DNA of the CDR3 is TGTGCCAGCAGCTTCGGGTTTTCCCTTATGGGGTATGGCTACACCTTC.

This clone was detected once. This chain connects TRBV7-2 to TRBJ2-1; 14 bases map to TRBD2. V lost 5 bases, J lost 8 bases, and 8 bases stayed unmatched. Per the germline V gene, CDR1 is SGHTA and CDR2 is FQGNSA. The CDR3 sequence is 16 residues long. This chain's CDR3 is CASSREGTSGSYEQFF. As DNA, the CDR3 is TGTGCCAGCAGCCGCGAGGGGACTAGCGGGAGCTATGAGCAGTTCTTC. Full variable domain (rest looked up from reference TRBV7-2 and TRBJ2-1): GAGVSQSPSNKVTEKGKDVELRCDPISGHTALYWYRQSLGQGLEFLIYFQGNSAPDKSGLPSDRFSAERTGGSVSTLTIQRTQQEDSAVYLCASSREGTSGSYEQFFGPGTRLTVL.

This clone was counted a single time. The V and J genes are TRBV18 and TRBJ1-1; the D is unclear. Trimming removed 8 bases at V and 3 bases at J, with 13 bases between. The CDR3 loop spans 13 amino acids. Germline-derived CDR1 and CDR2 are KGHSH and LQKENI. CDR3 loop: CASIDQSDTEAFF. The CDR3 DNA follows: TGTGCCAGCATTGATCAATCGGACACTGAAGCTTTCTTT.

The rearrangement links TRBV19 to TRBJ2-7; 7 nucleotides match TRBD1. The V segment lost 5 bases and the J segment 2 bases; nucleotides outside the gene matches: 3. The CDR3 totals 13 residues. CDR1 LNHDA and CDR2 SQIVND come from the germline V gene (reference sequence). CDR3 sequence: CASSSQGAYEQYF. The CDR3 coding sequence is TGTGCCAGTAGTTCGCAGGGGGCCTACGAGCAGTACTTC.

J is TRBJ1-1 and V is TRBV5-5; no clear D gene. Germline V CDR1 and CDR2: SGHKS, YYEKEE (reference sequence). V lost 0 bases and J lost 1, with 7 bases in between. The CDR3 contains 14 residues. The CDR3 sequence is CASSLGFGNTEAFF. Here the CDR3 DNA reads TGTGCCAGCAGCTTGGGGTTTGGGAACACTGAAGCTTTCTTT. Full variable domain (outside the CDR3, taken from reference TRBV5-5 and TRBJ1-1): DAGVTQSPTHLIKTRGQQVTLRCSPISGHKSVSWYQQVLGQGPQFIFQYYEKEERGRGNFPDRFSARQFPNYSSELNVNALLLGDSALYLCASSLGFGNTEAFFGQGTRLTVV.

This rearrangement joins TRBV2 to TRBJ2-7; 10 bases map to TRBD2. The junction had 8 bases not matched to a gene; V was cut back by 8 bases and J by 7 bases. In germline, CDR1 is SNHLY, CDR2 FYNNEI. This CDR3 spans 13 amino acids. CDR3 residues: CASPRLAGEEQYF. CDR3 nucleotide sequence: TGTGCCAGCCCTCGACTAGCGGGTGAAGAGCAGTACTTC.

As to this clone: The junction departs from germline at one end; a sequencing error may be responsible. This chain joins TRBV7-2 and TRBJ2-2, with D possibly TRBD2 on 6 matching bases. The CDR3 is 16 amino acids. Germline lookup yields CDR1 SGHTA and CDR2 FQGNSA. CDR3 in amino acids: CASSLETLPNTGGLFF. CDR3 nucleotides: TGTGCCAGCAGCTTAGAGACCCTACCAAACACCGGGGGGCTGTTTTTT.

This chain connects TRBV10-3 to TRBJ2-3; 8 bases fit TRBD2. This CDR3 comprises 14 residues. From germline, CDR1 is ENHRY and CDR2 SYGVKD. Trimming cost V 9 bases and J 2 bases; bases outside gene matches: 7. This chain's CDR3 is CAISTGGDTDTQYF. The CDR3 bases are TGTGCCATATCCACCGGGGGGGACACAGATACGCAGTATTTT.

Only one count was recorded for this clone. Other DNA sequences of this sample code for an identical CDR3. This sequence joins TRBV7-2 and TRBJ1-5, with D unclear. CDR3 length equals 13 residues. The V gene's germline CDR1 is SGHTA and CDR2 FQGNSA. Trimming stripped 1 base from V and 4 bases from J, with 5 bases between. The CDR3 DNA is TGTGCCAGCAGCTTAGGAACAAATCAGCCCCAGCATTTT. Its translation is CASSLGTNQPQHF.

J is TRBJ2-7 and V is TRBV7-8; D gene uncertain. CDR3 size: 11 residues. Trimming took off 3 bases at V and 5 bases at J, with 5 bases between the two ends. CDR1 and CDR2 from the germline V gene are SGHVS and FQNEAQ. The CDR3, as DNA: TGTGCCAGCAGCTTTAATCACGAGCAGTACTTC. Residues: CASSFNHEQYF.

This chain uses TRBV5-1 with TRBJ2-2; D might be TRBD2 (6 bases). There are 17 residues in the CDR3. V dropped 3 bases and J dropped 6 bases, with 21 bases sitting between them. Germline CDR1 SGHRS, CDR2 YFSETQ. CDR3 region: CASSSMVGSLGAGELFF. DNA of the CDR3: TGCGCCAGCAGCTCCATGGTCGGGAGTCTTGGAGCCGGGGAGCTGTTTTTT.

J is TRBJ2-2 and V is TRBV11-3; D is possibly TRBD2 (6 bases). Germline values: CDR1 SGHNT, CDR2 YENEEA. V was clipped by 1 base and J by 2 bases, with 8 bases between them. This CDR3 comprises 15 residues. CDR3 residues: CASSLVGSNTGELFF. In DNA, the CDR3 is TGTGCCAGCAGCTTAGTCGGGAGCAACACCGGGGAGCTGTTTTTT.

The table lists this clone with a count of one. The rearrangement uses TRBV28 and TRBJ2-1; D call uncertain. The germline V gene encodes CDR1 MDHEN and CDR2 SYDVKM. The CDR3 consists of 16 residues. V was cut by 6 bases and J by 0 bases, with 15 bases left in between. The CDR3 sequence is CASSPARASSYNEQFF. The CDR3 DNA reads TGTGCCAGCAGCCCCGCACGGGCTAGCTCCTACAATGAGCAGTTCTTC.

As to this clone: Other nucleotide sequences from this sample produce the same CDR3. The rearrangement links TRBV9 to TRBJ1-2; D unresolved. Germline V gene lookup returns CDR1 SGDLS and CDR2 YYNGEE. The CDR3 extends over 13 amino acids. V was shortened by 0 bases and J by 1 base, with 4 bases between the two germline ends. CDR3 nucleotide sequence: TGTGCCAGCAGCGTAGTGGGTAACTATGGCTACACCTTC. It translates to CASSVVGNYGYTF. Combining the CDR3 with reference TRBV9 and TRBJ1-2 gives the whole variable domain DSGVTQTPKHLITATGQRVTLRCSPRSGDLSVYWYQQSLDQGLQFLIQYYNGEERAKGNILERFSAQQFPDLHSELNLSSLELGDSALYFCASSVVGNYGYTFGSGTRLTVV.

The chain joins TRBV6-6 to TRBJ2-7, with a weak D call TRBD1 (6 bases). Trimming took 8 bases from V and 3 from J, leaving 14 bases between them. The CDR3 is 13 amino acids. CDR1 is MNHNY and CDR2 is SVGAGI in the germline V gene (reference sequence). CDR3 in amino acids: CASGQTGSYEQYF. The CDR3, as DNA: TGTGCCAGCGGTCAAACAGGGAGCTACGAGCAGTACTTC.

This rearrangement joins TRBV2 to TRBJ2-7, with no clear D. The CDR3 contains 13 residues. Trimming removed 2 bases at V and 4 bases at J, with 9 bases between. CDR1 is SNHLY, CDR2 FYNNEI, per germline. CDR3 in DNA: TGTGCCAGCAGTGAACGGTTGAAGTACGAGCAGTACTTC. Protein product: CASSERLKYEQYF.

This clone was seen only a few times. The chain uses TRBV18 and TRBJ1-1; 9 bases map to TRBD1. The CDR3 has 18 amino acids. V lost 3 bases and J lost 9; bases outside the gene matches: 20. CDR1 is KGHSH and CDR2 is LQKENI in the germline V gene. CDR3: CASSPLGLGTGTGTKAFF. The CDR3 nucleotides read TGTGCCAGCTCACCCCTCGGGCTGGGCACCGGGACAGGGACAAAAGCTTTCTTT.

The chain is built from TRBV5-1 and TRBJ1-1, with D perhaps TRBD1 (5 bases). V lost 6 bases and J 5 bases, leaving 14 bases between the germline ends. This CDR3 comprises 13 residues. Germline CDR1 and CDR2: SGHRS and YFSETQ. CDR3 DNA: TGCGCCAGCAAAGATAAGAAGGGGACTGAAGCTTTCTTT. Its protein product is CASKDKKGTEAFF.

V and J are TRBV5-6 and TRBJ2-3; TRBD2 might be the D (5 bases). The length of the CDR3 is 16 residues. CDR1 SGHDT and CDR2 YYEEEE come from the germline V gene. Trimming stripped 3 bases from V and 0 bases from J, with 14 bases between. This CDR3 is CASSYRRGISTDTQYF. CDR3 coding DNA: TGTGCCAGCAGCTACCGCCGGGGAATAAGCACAGATACGCAGTATTTT.

This clone is a singleton in its sample. This chain links TRBV15 with TRBJ2-6; D not certain. This CDR3 is built from 17 residues. V lost 3 bases to trimming and J lost 0 bases, with 12 bases between them. Germline values: CDR1 LNHNV, CDR2 YYDKDF (reference sequence). The CDR3 coding sequence is TGTGCCACCAGCAGTGATTCGCGGACCTCTGGGGCCAACGTCCTGACTTTC. Translating it yields CATSSDSRTSGANVLTF.

V is TRBV15 and J is TRBJ1-2, with D possibly TRBD1 on 5 matching bases. Germline loops: CDR1 LNHNV, CDR2 YYDKDF (reference sequence). Deletions cut 1 base from V and 5 bases from J, with 14 bases between. The CDR3 spans 15 residues. Written as DNA, the CDR3 is TGTGCCACCAGCAGAGTCCAGGGTAGGTCGTATGGCTACACCTTC. It codes for CATSRVQGRSYGYTF.

The chain links TRBV5-4 to TRBJ2-7; 8 bases fit TRBD1. The CDR3 contains 16 residues. Germline trimming cut 4 bases from V and 2 bases from J; bases unmatched to any gene: 11. In germline, CDR1 is SGHNT, CDR2 YYREEE (reference sequence). In nucleotides, the CDR3 is TGTGCCAGCAGCCCAGGACAGGACAGGGTGCCCTACGAGCAGTACTTC. It codes for CASSPGQDRVPYEQYF.

The chain joins TRBV7-3 to TRBJ1-1; no reliable D call. Germline V gives CDR1 SGHTA, CDR2 FQGTGA. This CDR3 spans 14 amino acids. V dropped 0 bases and J dropped 2 bases, with 7 bases sitting between them. The chain's CDR3 is CASSLTHGNTEAFF. In nucleotides, the CDR3 is TGTGCCAGCAGCTTAACCCATGGAAACACTGAAGCTTTCTTT.

The genes are TRBV5-1 and TRBJ2-7, with 11 positions matching TRBD2. CDR3 length equals 17 residues. The germline gives CDR1 SGHRS, CDR2 YFSETQ. J gave up 5 bases and V 0 bases, and 10 bases lay outside the gene matches. CDR3 residues: CASSLARVVAGGNEQYF. CDR3 sequence (DNA): TGCGCCAGCAGCTTGGCCCGGGTGGTAGCGGGAGGGAACGAGCAGTACTTC. Full variable domain (remainder filled in from reference TRBV5-1 and TRBJ2-7): KAGVTQTPRYLIKTRGQQVTLSCSPISGHRSVSWYQQTPGQGLQFLFEYFSETQRNKGNFPGRFSGRQFSNSRSEMNVSTLELGDSALYLCASSLARVVAGGNEQYFGPGTRLTVT.

This sequence joins TRBV7-6 and TRBJ2-1; tentative D call: TRBD1 (5 bases). This CDR3 comprises 15 residues. With 2 bases removed from V and 4 bases from J, the gap between germline ends came to 12 bases. Per the germline V gene, CDR1 is SGHVS and CDR2 is FNYEAQ. CDR3 nucleotide sequence: TGTGCCAGCAGCTTAAGCCTGACAGTTTACAATGAGCAGTTCTTC. The encoded protein is CASSLSLTVYNEQFF. The full variable domain, rest sourced from reference TRBV7-6 and TRBJ2-1, is GAGVSQSPRYKVTKRGQDVALRCDPISGHVSLYWYRQALGQGPEFLTYFNYEAQQDKSGLPNDRFSAERPEGSISTLTIQRTEQRDSAMYRCASSLSLTVYNEQFFGPGTRLTVL.

The V gene is TRBV5-1, the J gene TRBJ2-7; maybe TRBD1 (6 bases). Trimming removed 4 bases from V and 0 bases from J, with 11 bases in between. CDR1 is SGHRS and CDR2 is YFSETQ in the germline V gene. There are 14 residues in the CDR3. The CDR3 DNA is TGCGCCAGCAGCCCCGACAGGTACTCCTACGAGCAGTACTTC. Protein product: CASSPDRYSYEQYF.